The T cell receptor beta chain described here comes from a study of PD-L1 blockade in urothelial cancer. In the study overall: Blood was tested 3 weeks (second dose) and 6 weeks into treatment. Blood samples contained a median about 150,000 T cells. Study-level results: Below-median blood TCR clonality before treatment forecast better survival.

Germline CDR1 and CDR2: SGDLS and YYNGEE. The V and J ends lost 4 bases and 5 bases respectively, with 12 bases between them. The CDR3 totals 13 residues. Some clones are missing from TCRdb's copy, which holds only in-frame ones; the method was immunoSEQ multiplex PCR. There are tens of thousands of clones in the sample; about 80% occur only once, and around 3.4% lies in the top ten. As regards this clone: Its antigen is unknown.

As for time point: peripheral blood 6 weeks after treatment start. Per-patient samples, pretreatment and on-treatment, numbered 1 to 8. The chain joins TRBV9 to TRBJ1-1; the D is unclear. This TCR was recovered from a man in his 70s with urothelial cancer. The source material was PBMCs, sampled around atezolizumab (anti-PD-L1) treatment. CDR3 nucleotide sequence: TGTGCCAGCAGCCCTCTCCGGAGGACTGAAGCTTTCTTT. Residues: CASSPLRRTEAFF.